These T cell receptor beta chains were read from a single sample in a study of cytotoxic CD8 clonotypes in ibrutinib-treated CLL. The data were produced by immunoSEQ multiplex PCR, yet TCRdb's version contains in-frame clones alone and is incomplete. The data show approximately 210,000 clones, with about two thirds seen just once and roughly 13% held by the top ten. The sample in question was PBMCs, obtained after 24 months of ibrutinib treatment. These receptor sequences come from a human donor with chronic lymphocytic leukemia. Both conserved end residues are part of each CDR3. D genes are given only for firm matches. Expanded clones get a size class; other rows say once, few or many, or leave the size out.

TRBV7-6,TRBD2,-,TRBJ2-1,TGTGCCAGCAGCTACGGCGGACTAGCGGTAAATGAGCAGTTCTTC,CASSYGGLAVNEQFF
TRBV6-5,-,-,TRBJ1-2,TGTGCCAGCAGTTATCAGGGTCGCGGCTACACCTTC,CASSYQGRGYTF
TRBV27,TRBD1,-,TRBJ1-2,TGTGCCAGCAGTTTATCTTTCGGGGACAGTTACGGCTACACCTTC,CASSLSFGDSYGYTF
TRBV6-1,-,-,TRBJ2-4,TGTGCCAGCAGTGTGCGTTCTCGGCTAGGCATTCAGTACTTC,CASSVRSRLGIQYF
TRBV5-4,-,-,TRBJ1-3,TGTGCCAGCAGCCCAACAGGCATCTCTGGAAACACCATATATTTT,CASSPTGISGNTIYF
TRBV6-6,-,-,TRBJ2-7,TGTGCCAGCAGTTACTCCGCTGAGCAGTACTTC,CASSYSAEQYF
TRBV5-4,-,-,TRBJ2-7,TGTGCCAGCAGCTCCGTCAGCTCCTACGAGCAGTACTTC,CASSSVSSYEQYF
TRBV18,-,-,TRBJ1-3,TGTGCCAGCTCACTTGGACAGCCGAGCTCTGGAAACACCATATATTTT,CASSLGQPSSGNTIYF
TRBV15,-,once,TRBJ2-2,TGTGCCACCAGCAGAGTCAGGACCGGGGAGCTGTTTTTT,CATSRVRTGELFF
TRBV2,-,-,TRBJ2-7,TGTGCCAGCAGTGGTAACGAGCAGTACTTC,CASSGNEQYF
TRBV19,TRBD1,-,TRBJ1-5,TGTGCCAGTAACACCCGGACAGGACAGGCGCAGCCCCAGCATTTT,CASNTRTGQAQPQHF
TRBV27,-,few,TRBJ1-2,TGTGCCAGGAACAACTATGGCTACACCTTC,CARNNYGYTF
TRBV5-4,-,-,TRBJ1-2,TGTGCCAGCAGCCCGAACGGGGCCGGCTGGATGTATGGTGGCTACACCTTC,CASSPNGAGWMYGGYTF
TRBV7-9,-,-,TRBJ1-1,TGTGCCAGCAGCTTTCACAGGGCAGACACTGAAGCTTTCTTT,CASSFHRADTEAFF
TRBV27,-,-,TRBJ1-1,TGTGCCAGCGGGCCAGCACTTGAAGCTTTCTTT,CASGPALEAFF
TRBV6-6,-,-,TRBJ2-7,TGTGCCAGCAGGCGACCTGGAGCTTACGAGCAGTACTTC,CASRRPGAYEQYF
TRBV11-3,-,few,TRBJ2-7,TGTGCCAGCAGCTTAGGAGACAGATCCTACGAGCAGTACTTC,CASSLGDRSYEQYF
TRBV5-4,-,-,TRBJ2-3,TGTGCCAGCAGCTTGGGTTTGGCGGCCCGCAGCACAGATACGCAGTATTTT,CASSLGLAARSTDTQYF
TRBV19,TRBD2,once,TRBJ2-7,TGTGCCAGTAGCCCGTCCTCGTGGCGGGAGGGGTACGAGCAGTACTTC,CASSPSSWREGYEQYF
TRBV11-2,-,once,TRBJ2-3,TGTGCCAGCAGCAGGGTGGCTAGCACAGATACGCAGTATTTT,CASSRVASTDTQYF
TRBV7-9,-,-,TRBJ2-1,TGTGCCAGCAGGAAAAGCGGCAATGAGCAGTTCTTC,CASRKSGNEQFF
TRBV23-1,TRBD1,-,TRBJ2-3,TGCGCCAGCAGTCGCGGGACAGGGGGGACAGATACGCAGTATTTT,CASSRGTGGTDTQYF
TRBV27,-,-,TRBJ2-5,TGTGCCAGCAGTTTAATGTACCAAGAGACCCAGTACTTC,CASSLMYQETQYF
TRBV5-4,-,few,TRBJ2-5,TGTGCCAGCAGCCCCGATTTGGGGCGAGAGACCCAGTACTTC,CASSPDLGRETQYF
TRBV20-1,-,-,TRBJ2-7,TGCAGTGCCACCTATGGGGACGAGCAGTACTTC,CSATYGDEQYF
TRBV18,-,-,TRBJ2-1,TGTGCCAGCTCACCCGATTACAATGAGCAGTTCTTC,CASSPDYNEQFF
TRBV7-2,-,-,TRBJ2-7,TGTGCCAGCAGCTTAGCGGGAGCCATCTCCTACGAGCAGTACTTC,CASSLAGAISYEQYF
TRBV18,-,-,TRBJ1-1,TGTGCCAGCTCACCGGACACCAACACTGAAGCTTTCTTT,CASSPDTNTEAFF
TRBV7-9,-,-,TRBJ1-2,TGTGCCAGCAGCTTAGGACCGGACTATGGCTACACCTTC,CASSLGPDYGYTF
TRBV6-5,TRBD1,-,TRBJ1-5,TGTGCCAGCAGTGCCGGACAGGGTAGGAATCAGCCCCAGCATTTT,CASSAGQGRNQPQHF
TRBV5-1,-,-,TRBJ2-2,TGCGCCAGCATTGCCGTCAACACCGGGGAGCTGTTTTTT,CASIAVNTGELFF
TRBV7-2,TRBD1,few,TRBJ1-2,TGTGCCAGCAGCTTAGTAGGGGGCCCAGCCAAATATGGCTACACCTTC,CASSLVGGPAKYGYTF
TRBV11-2,-,-,TRBJ1-2,TGTGCCAGCAGCCCTCAGGCTGCGCCGTACTATGGCTACACCTTC,CASSPQAAPYYGYTF